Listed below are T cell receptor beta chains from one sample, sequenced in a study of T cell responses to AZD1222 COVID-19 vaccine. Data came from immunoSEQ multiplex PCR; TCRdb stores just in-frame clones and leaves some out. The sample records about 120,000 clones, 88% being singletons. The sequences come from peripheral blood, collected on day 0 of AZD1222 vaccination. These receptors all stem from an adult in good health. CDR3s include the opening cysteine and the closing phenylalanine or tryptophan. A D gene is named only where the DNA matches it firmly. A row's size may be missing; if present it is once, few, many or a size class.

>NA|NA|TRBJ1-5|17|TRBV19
CASNFPGHHDSNQPQHF
TGTGCCAGTAATTTTCCGGGCCATCACGATAGCAATCAGCCCCAGCATTTT
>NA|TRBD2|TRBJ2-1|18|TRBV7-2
CASSLELAGASSYNEQFF
TGTGCCAGCAGCTTGGAACTAGCGGGGGCCAGCTCCTACAATGAGCAGTTCTTC
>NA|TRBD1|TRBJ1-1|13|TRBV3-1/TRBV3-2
CASSDTGGTEAFF
TGTGCCAGCAGCGATACAGGGGGCACTGAAGCTTTCTTT
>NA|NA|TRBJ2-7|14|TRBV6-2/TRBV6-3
CASSYVGGLGEQYF
TGTGCCAGCAGTTACGTCGGGGGCCTCGGCGAGCAGTACTTC
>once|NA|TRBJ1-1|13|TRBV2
CASSWTVATEAFF
TGTGCCAGCAGTTGGACCGTGGCCACTGAAGCTTTCTTT
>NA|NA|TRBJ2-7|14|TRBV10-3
CAISESSGQREQYF
TGTGCCATCAGTGAGTCCAGCGGCCAGAGGGAGCAGTACTTC
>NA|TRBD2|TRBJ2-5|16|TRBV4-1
CASSLKLAGLQETQYF
TGCGCCAGCAGCCTGAAACTAGCGGGACTCCAAGAGACCCAGTACTTC
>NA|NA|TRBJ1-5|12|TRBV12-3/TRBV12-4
CASSDGGQPQHF
TGTGCCAGCAGTGACGGTGGCCAGCCCCAGCATTTT
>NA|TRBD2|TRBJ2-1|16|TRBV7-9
CASSLEGRGTNNEQFF
TGTGCCAGCAGCTTAGAGGGTCGGGGGACTAACAATGAGCAGTTCTTC
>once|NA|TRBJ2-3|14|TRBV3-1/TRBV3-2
CASSQDPGTDTQYF
TGTGCCAGCAGCCAAGATCCAGGGACAGATACGCAGTATTTT
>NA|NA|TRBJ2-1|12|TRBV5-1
CASGVSLNEQFF
TGCGCCAGCGGTGTGAGCCTCAATGAGCAGTTCTTC
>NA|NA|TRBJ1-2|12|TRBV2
CASRTGTYGYTF
TGTGCCAGCAGGACAGGAACCTATGGCTACACCTTC
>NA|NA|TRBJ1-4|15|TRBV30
CAWSVLRDRDEKLFF
TGTGCCTGGAGTGTACTACGGGACCGGGATGAAAAACTGTTTTTT
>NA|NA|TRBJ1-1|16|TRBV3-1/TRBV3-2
CASSPSGGTMNTEAFF
TGTGCCAGCAGCCCCTCGGGTGGGACCATGAACACTGAAGCTTTCTTT
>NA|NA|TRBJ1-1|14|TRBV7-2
CASSFAFLNTEAFF
TGTGCCAGCAGCTTCGCCTTCCTGAACACTGAAGCTTTCTTT
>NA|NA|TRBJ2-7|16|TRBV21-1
CASSDPRASGPYEQYF
TGTGCCAGCAGCGACCCTAGGGCTAGCGGTCCCTACGAGCAGTACTTC